These T cell receptor beta chains were read from a single sample in a study of cytomegalovirus exposure and HLA in healthy donors. The repertoire was sequenced with immunoSEQ multiplex PCR; TCRdb's copy has only in-frame clones and lacks some. Counted here are more than 95,000 clones, around 78% occurring once; the ten biggest clones make up about 6%. Sequencing input: PBMCs. The receptors originated from a male donor in good health and CMV-seronegative. Both conserved end residues are part of each CDR3. Each record gives: clone size, V gene, D gene, J gene, CDR3 protein, CDR3 DNA. A D gene is named only where the DNA matches it firmly. Size is stated for part of the rows, as once, few or many counts, or as a class when the clone is expanded.

-	TRBV7-6	-	TRBJ2-7	CASSLGPRVGEQYF	TGTGCCAGCAGCTTAGGCCCTCGGGTTGGGGAGCAGTACTTC
-	TRBV5-1	-	TRBJ2-1	CASSPGRISSYEQFF	TGCGCCAGCAGCCCCGGGAGAATTAGCTCCTACGAGCAGTTCTTC
-	TRBV11-3	TRBD2	TRBJ2-3	CASSQGTSGGADTQYF	TGTGCCAGCAGCCAGGGGACTAGCGGGGGGGCAGATACGCAGTATTTT
few	TRBV5-1	TRBD2	TRBJ2-1	CASSLISGIYNEQFF	TGCGCCAGCAGCCTGATTAGCGGGATTTACAATGAGCAGTTCTTC
few	TRBV10-3	TRBD2	TRBJ2-1	CAIRATSGNNEQFF	TGTGCCATCAGGGCGACTAGCGGGAACAATGAGCAGTTCTTC
-	TRBV16	-	TRBJ2-5	CASSQPRVLARQETQYF	TGTGCCAGCAGCCAACCTCGCGTTCTAGCGCGGCAAGAGACCCAGTACTTC
-	TRBV4-1	TRBD1	TRBJ1-5	CASSQRTGDQPQHF	TGCGCCAGCAGCCAACGGACAGGGGATCAGCCCCAGCATTTT
-	TRBV19	TRBD1	TRBJ2-3	CATGTGETDTQYF	TGTGCCACCGGGACAGGGGAAACAGATACGCAGTATTTT
-	TRBV2	-	TRBJ2-7	CAGTGRGGEQYF	TGTGCAGGGACGGGCAGGGGTGGCGAGCAGTACTTC
-	TRBV7-9	TRBD1	TRBJ2-7	CASSSAQGARAEQYF	TGTGCCAGCAGCTCAGCCCAGGGGGCAAGGGCCGAGCAGTACTTC
-	TRBV6-6	-	TRBJ2-2	CASSYFPESGELFF	TGTGCCAGCAGTTACTTTCCCGAGTCCGGGGAGCTGTTTTTT
many	TRBV10-1	TRBD1	TRBJ2-7	CASSDFWTGQGTSEQYF	TGCGCCAGCAGTGATTTTTGGACGGGACAGGGTACGAGTGAGCAGTACTTC
-	TRBV4-3	TRBD1	TRBJ1-1	CASSPQPSTGFNTEAFF	TGCGCCAGCAGCCCCCAGCCCTCGACAGGGTTTAACACTGAAGCTTTCTTT
-	TRBV19	TRBD1	TRBJ1-2	CASSIEGDRMLPNYGYTF	TGTGCCAGTAGTATCGAGGGGGACAGGATGCTTCCTAACTATGGCTACACCTTC
-	TRBV7-3	-	TRBJ2-7	CAKNDRCYEQYF	TGTGCGAAAAACGACAGGTGTTACGAGCAGTACTTC
-	TRBV10-3	TRBD2	TRBJ2-7	CAISETVAGSYEQYF	TGTGCCATCAGTGAGACCGTAGCGGGTTCCTACGAGCAGTACTTC
-	TRBV7-2	-	TRBJ1-4	CASSLVVRSFEKLFF	TGTGCCAGCAGCTTAGTGGTCCGGTCTTTTGAAAAACTGTTTTTT
-	TRBV21-1	-	TRBJ1-2	CASSKGEKGRGYGYTF	TGTGCCAGCAGCAAAGGAGAGAAGGGCAGGGGTTATGGCTACACCTTC
-	TRBV11-2	TRBD2	TRBJ2-7	CASTKGAGGVYEQYF	TGTGCCAGCACCAAAGGTGCGGGAGGGGTGTACGAGCAGTACTTC
many	TRBV11-3	-	TRBJ2-4	CASSNPRIAKNIQYF	TGTGCCAGCAGCAACCCGCGGATAGCCAAAAACATTCAGTACTTC
once	TRBV7-3	TRBD2	TRBJ2-3	CASSLEGLAGEGDTQYF	TGTGCCAGCAGCTTAGAAGGTCTAGCGGGAGAGGGAGATACGCAGTATTTT
-	TRBV5-1	-	TRBJ1-5	CASSLGLDSNQPQHF	TGCGCCAGCAGCTTAGGCCTAGATAGCAATCAGCCCCAGCATTTT
-	TRBV6-5	-	TRBJ2-5	CASSYRPGAETQYF	TGTGCCAGCAGTTACAGGCCAGGGGCAGAGACCCAGTACTTC
-	TRBV7-2	TRBD2	TRBJ2-2	CASSGGAGARTGELFF	TGTGCCAGCAGCGGAGGGGCGGGAGCTCGGACCGGGGAGCTGTTTTTT
-	TRBV6-5	TRBD1	TRBJ1-5	CASSVDRAKDQPQHF	TGTGCCAGCAGTGTAGACAGGGCAAAGGATCAGCCCCAGCATTTT
-	TRBV7-2	TRBD2	TRBJ2-1	CASSLPGRVRFF	TGTGCCAGCAGCCTCCCGGGGAGGGTACGGTTCTTC
-	TRBV9	TRBD1	TRBJ2-7	CASSQHAGQGANQYF	TGTGCCAGCAGCCAGCACGCGGGACAGGGGGCGAACCAGTACTTC
-	TRBV30	-	TRBJ2-7	CAWRPGTLREQYF	TGTGCCTGGAGGCCGGGTACGCTTAGGGAGCAGTACTTC
-	TRBV5-1	-	TRBJ1-1	CASSLVTGVPNTEAFF	TGCGCCAGCAGCTTGGTTACCGGGGTCCCAAACACTGAAGCTTTCTTT
-	TRBV30	-	TRBJ2-3	CAWSFLIDSPSADTQYF	TGTGCCTGGAGTTTCCTAATTGACAGCCCTAGCGCAGATACGCAGTATTTT
few	TRBV6-4	TRBD2	TRBJ2-1	CASSDSNSGDYNEQFF	TGTGCCAGCAGTGACTCTAATAGCGGGGACTACAATGAGCAGTTCTTC
-	TRBV7-9	-	TRBJ2-7	CASSPDTPYEQYF	TGTGCCAGCAGCCCGGACACACCCTACGAGCAGTACTTC
once	TRBV6-5	TRBD1	TRBJ1-3	CASRPTGRNTIYF	TGTGCCAGCAGGCCGACAGGGAGAAACACCATATATTTT
-	TRBV7-9	-	TRBJ1-4	CSSSLDTGTNEKLFF	TGTTCCAGCAGCTTAGACACGGGGACTAATGAAAAACTGTTTTTT
-	TRBV6-4	-	TRBJ2-5	CASIECSSSFGAWETQYF	TGTGCCAGCATCGAGTGTTCTTCTAGCTTCGGAGCATGGGAGACCCAGTACTTC
-	TRBV5-1	-	TRBJ2-1	CASSLSAAGVGSEQFF	TGCGCCAGCAGCTTAAGTGCGGCGGGCGTGGGCAGTGAGCAGTTCTTC
-	TRBV11-3	TRBD2	TRBJ2-1	CASSPGVAGDEQFF	TGTGCCAGCAGCCCAGGGGTAGCGGGGGATGAGCAGTTCTTC
-	TRBV6-5	-	TRBJ1-1	CASSPGSLGTEAFF	TGTGCCAGCAGCCCCGGGAGCTTGGGCACTGAAGCTTTCTTT
-	TRBV28	TRBD2	TRBJ2-1	CASITSGGSSYNEQFF	TGTGCCAGCATTACTAGCGGGGGTAGCTCCTACAATGAGCAGTTCTTC
-	TRBV28	-	TRBJ2-1	CASTPSGHYEQFF	TGTGCCAGCACCCCGTCAGGGCATTATGAGCAGTTCTTC
-	TRBV5-1	-	TRBJ2-2	CASSLEVANTGELFF	TGCGCCAGCAGCCTCGAGGTAGCGAACACCGGGGAGCTGTTTTTT
-	TRBV7-8	-	TRBJ2-2	CANSFSEMSGELFF	TGTGCCAACTCGTTCTCGGAGATGAGCGGGGAGCTGTTTTTT
-	TRBV5-1	TRBD2	TRBJ2-7	CASSPREGIWDEQYF	TGCGCCAGCAGCCCCCGGGAGGGTATCTGGGACGAGCAGTACTTC
-	TRBV10-3	TRBD2	TRBJ2-1	CAISLSGAFSYNEQFF	TGTGCCATCAGCCTTAGCGGGGCGTTCTCCTACAATGAGCAGTTCTTC
-	TRBV5-6	TRBD1	TRBJ2-7	CASSRDSNYEQYF	TGTGCCAGCAGCCGGGACAGCAACTACGAGCAGTACTTC
-	TRBV5-1	-	TRBJ1-2	CASSLQGTGGYTF	TGCGCCAGCAGCTTACAGGGAACAGGGGGCTACACCTTC
-	TRBV5-1	TRBD2	TRBJ2-1	CASSLNLAGSYNEQFF	TGCGCCAGCAGCTTAAATCTAGCGGGCTCCTACAATGAGCAGTTCTTC
-	TRBV28	TRBD2	TRBJ2-7	CASGERGGPYEQYF	TGTGCCAGCGGAGAGCGGGGAGGCCCCTACGAGCAGTACTTC
-	TRBV15	-	TRBJ2-3	CATSREGEATDTQYF	TGTGCCACCAGCAGAGAGGGGGAGGCGACAGATACGCAGTATTTT
-	TRBV9	TRBD2	TRBJ2-5	CASSVDGTSEETQYF	TGTGCCAGCAGCGTAGACGGGACTAGCGAGGAGACCCAGTACTTC
once	TRBV7-9	-	TRBJ2-2	CASTPDFSENTGELFF	TGTGCCAGCACGCCGGACTTCTCTGAGAACACCGGGGAGCTGTTTTTT
-	TRBV6-6	-	TRBJ2-3	CASRGGSDTQYF	TGTGCCAGCAGGGGAGGCTCAGATACGCAGTATTTT
-	TRBV25-1	TRBD2	TRBJ2-2	CAPRGLAGRKYTGELFF	TGTGCCCCCCGCGGACTAGCGGGACGCAAATACACCGGGGAGCTGTTTTTT
-	TRBV6-1	-	TRBJ2-4	CASSGRPWDIQYF	TGTGCCAGCAGCGGGAGACCTTGGGACATTCAGTACTTC
-	TRBV27	TRBD2	TRBJ2-7	CASSQIAGVRYEQYF	TGTGCCAGCAGTCAAATAGCGGGAGTCCGCTACGAGCAGTACTTC
once	TRBV6-1	TRBD1	TRBJ1-2	CASSEGGTGVYYGYTF	TGTGCCAGCAGTGAAGGGGGGACAGGGGTCTACTATGGCTACACCTTC
-	TRBV30	TRBD1	TRBJ2-7	CAWSTRGDRQPYEQYF	TGTGCCTGGAGTACCCGAGGGGACAGGCAACCCTACGAGCAGTACTTC
-	TRBV2	TRBD2	TRBJ2-3	CASKDGGGSTDTQYF	TGTGCCAGCAAGGACGGGGGGGGGAGCACAGATACGCAGTATTTT
-	TRBV2	TRBD1	TRBJ2-3	CASSQDRGATDTQYF	TGTGCCAGCAGCCAAGACAGGGGGGCCACAGATACGCAGTATTTT
-	TRBV25-1	TRBD2	TRBJ2-1	CASTSGLERPTGEQFF	TGTGCCAGCACATCAGGACTAGAGCGCCCTACGGGTGAGCAGTTCTTC